This T cell receptor beta chain was obtained from a study of CD4 and CD8 cells across lung adenocarcinoma regions. Samples came from patients with localized non-small cell lung adenocarcinoma. The CDR3 is 13 residues long. V shed 10 bases and J shed 8 bases, with 20 bases lying between them. The germline gives CDR1 MNHEY, CDR2 SMNVEV (reference sequence). Each CDR3 protein is one row after TCRdb ran MiXCR on the PCR reads. This table holds 9,500 to 15,000 distinct CDR3 sequences, roughly 44% found once. The sequencing sample was made of CD8+ T cells from the margin of a lung tumor. The V call is TRBV27, the J call TRBJ2-5; the D gene could be TRBD1 or TRBD2 (7 bases each). The clonotype originates from a male donor with lung adenocarcinoma. The CD4 and CD8 labels of this study may be unreliable. The CDR3 sequence is CATGGRQGDTQYF. Written as DNA, the CDR3 is TGTGCCACCGGGGGGCGTCAGGGGGATACCCAGTACTTC.